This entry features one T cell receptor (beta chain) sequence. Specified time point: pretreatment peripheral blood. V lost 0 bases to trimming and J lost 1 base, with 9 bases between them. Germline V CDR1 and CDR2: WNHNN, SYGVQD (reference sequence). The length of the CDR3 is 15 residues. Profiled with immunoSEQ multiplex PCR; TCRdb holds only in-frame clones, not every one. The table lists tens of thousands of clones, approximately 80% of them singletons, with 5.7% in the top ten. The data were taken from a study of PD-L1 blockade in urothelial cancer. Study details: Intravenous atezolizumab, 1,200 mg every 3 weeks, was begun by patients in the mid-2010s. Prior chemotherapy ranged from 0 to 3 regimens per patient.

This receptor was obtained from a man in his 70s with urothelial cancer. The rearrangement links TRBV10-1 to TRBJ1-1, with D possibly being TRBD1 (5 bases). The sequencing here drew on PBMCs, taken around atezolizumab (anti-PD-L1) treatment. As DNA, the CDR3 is TGCGCCAGCAGTGAGTCGAGACAGAAGAACACTGAAGCTTTCTTT. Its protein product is CASSESRQKNTEAFF.